What follows are 5 T cell receptor beta chains derived from one specimen sequenced in a study of blood T cells in healthy people across ages. The second PCR ran 7 to 11 cycles with a sample-barcoded 5' primer and J-beta primers. Using its own MiXCR run on the 5' RACE reads, TCRdb lists one record per CDR3 protein. The sample lists about 800,000 distinct CDR3 sequences, roughly 25% occurring once. Another study also made use of these data, one on T cells of mothers and their children.

Material: blood. These receptors all come from a boy between 10 and 17 years old in good health.

The chain recombines TRBV27 with TRBJ2-7, with TRBD2 matching 7 bases. V dropped 7 bases and J dropped 2; count of bases not matched to a gene: 17. The CDR3 has 17 residues. Per the germline V gene, CDR1 is MNHEY and CDR2 is SMNVEV (reference sequence). CDR3 residues: CASNPLPKAGITYEQYF. The CDR3, as DNA: TGTGCCAGCAACCCACTCCCTAAAGCGGGGATAACCTACGAGCAGTACTTC.

The CDR3 region is CASTTRTGGDIQYF. Written as DNA, the CDR3 is TGTGCCAGCACTACAAGGACAGGGGGCGACATTCAGTACTTC. The gene calls are TRBV3-1 and TRBJ2-4, with 11 bases aligning to TRBD1. CDR1 is LGHDT, CDR2 YNNKEL, per germline (reference sequence). V gave up 7 bases and J gave up 8 bases; unmatched junction bases: 7. This CDR3 comprises 14 residues.

This clonotype was seen only a few times. The V and J genes are TRBV6-4 and TRBJ1-1; D is unclear. V lost 6 bases and J 1 base, leaving 9 bases between the germline ends. The germline gives CDR1 MRHNA, CDR2 SNTAGT. This CDR3 contains 13 residues. The CDR3 region is CASRLQTNTEAFF. DNA of the CDR3: TGTGCCAGCAGACTACAGACGAACACTGAAGCTTTCTTT.

The chain combines TRBV5-8 with TRBJ2-1; TRBD2 agrees at 11 bases. Looked up from germline, CDR1 is SGHTS and CDR2 is YDEGEE. The CDR3 has 15 amino acids. J was trimmed by 7 bases and V by 2 bases; bases with no gene match: 5. CDR3 sequence: CASSFNPSGRNEQFF. The CDR3 DNA follows: TGTGCCAGCAGCTTTAATCCTAGCGGGAGGAATGAGCAGTTCTTC.

V is TRBV6-1 and J is TRBJ2-7, with a tentative D call TRBD2 (5 bases). The V end was cut by 1 base, the J end by 4 bases, with 14 bases between. The CDR3 is 15 residues long. The germline V gene encodes CDR1 MNHNS and CDR2 SASEGT. The CDR3 DNA follows: TGTGCCAGCAGTGAAGGCGGGCCCCCTCCTTACGAGCAGTACTTC. Amino acids: CASSEGGPPPYEQYF.